This T cell receptor beta chain was recorded in a study of identical twins. In this sample, this clonotype turned up a few times. TCRdb reanalysed the 5' RACE reads using MiXCR and keeps one entry per CDR3 protein. The table includes more than 1.5 million distinct CDR3 sequences, about 32% detected once. The CDR3 is made up of 14 amino acids. The ends were cut back, 1 base at V and 5 bases at J, with 11 bases in the middle. From germline, CDR1 is MGHDK and CDR2 SYGVNS. This chain links TRBV25-1 with TRBJ1-1; D remains unclear. The sequenced sample consisted of cord blood. The clonotype comes from a newborn girl in good health. The CDR3 DNA follows: TGTGCCAGCAGTGAATGGGAGGGCTGGACTGAAGCTTTCTTT. Translation: CASSEWEGWTEAFF.